This TCR beta chain was identified in a study of shared clonotypes between healthy human individuals. Whole-study context: The donor pool was made up of a couple of women and three men aged 18 to 49. Study conclusions and caveats: Represented genetic and exposure-history diversity was restricted by having few donors.

Data came from immunoSEQ multiplex PCR; TCRdb stores just in-frame clones and leaves some out. The data contain some 1.5 million clones, roughly 96% of them singletons. Note on this clone: Antigen unknown.

Germline CDR1 reads SGHDN; CDR2 reads FVKESK. The CDR3 is made up of 14 amino acids. J was trimmed by 5 bases and V by 4 bases; bases with no gene match: 2. This chain uses TRBV14 with TRBJ1-5, with 10 bases that match TRBD1. The sample consisted of naive CD4+ T cells sorted from blood. The subset was: CD45RA+ positively selected. The TCR was taken from a man aged 25 to 40 in good health. The CDR3 DNA sequence: TGTGCCAGCAGCCGGACAGGGGGGGATCAGCCCCAGCATTTT. Translation gives CASSRTGGDQPQHF.